This TCR beta chain emerged from a study of blood T cells in healthy people across ages. Looked up from germline, CDR1 is SGHRS and CDR2 is YFSETQ. The CDR3 has 16 amino acids. J lost 4 bases, V lost 3 bases, and 6 bases had no gene match. Alongside a J-beta primer mix, a sample-barcoded 5' primer served in a second PCR lasting about 7 to 12 cycles. TCRdb reanalysed the 5' RACE reads using MiXCR and keeps one entry per CDR3 protein. The data show some 690,000 distinct CDR3 sequences, over 20% seen once. The chain has TRBV5-1 and TRBJ2-3; 12 bases fit TRBD2. This TCR was sampled from a man aged 65-85 years in good health. Sequencing was performed on blood. The CDR3 spells CASSSGLAGIADTQYF. As DNA, the CDR3 is TGCGCCAGCAGCTCCGGACTAGCGGGGATAGCAGATACGCAGTATTTT.